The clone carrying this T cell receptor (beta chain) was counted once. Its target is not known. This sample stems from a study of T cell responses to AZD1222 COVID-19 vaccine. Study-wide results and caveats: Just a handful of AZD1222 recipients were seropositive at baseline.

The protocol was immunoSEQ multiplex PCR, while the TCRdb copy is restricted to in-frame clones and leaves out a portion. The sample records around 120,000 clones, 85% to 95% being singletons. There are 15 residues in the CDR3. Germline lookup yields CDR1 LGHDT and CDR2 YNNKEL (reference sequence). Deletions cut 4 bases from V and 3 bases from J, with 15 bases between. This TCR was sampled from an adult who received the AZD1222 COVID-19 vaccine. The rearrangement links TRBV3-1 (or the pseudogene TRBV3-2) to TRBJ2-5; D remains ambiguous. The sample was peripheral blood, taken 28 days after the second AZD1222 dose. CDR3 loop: CASSPAFGSEETQYF. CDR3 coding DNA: TGTGCCAGCAGCCCGGCCTTTGGTTCGGAAGAGACCCAGTACTTC.